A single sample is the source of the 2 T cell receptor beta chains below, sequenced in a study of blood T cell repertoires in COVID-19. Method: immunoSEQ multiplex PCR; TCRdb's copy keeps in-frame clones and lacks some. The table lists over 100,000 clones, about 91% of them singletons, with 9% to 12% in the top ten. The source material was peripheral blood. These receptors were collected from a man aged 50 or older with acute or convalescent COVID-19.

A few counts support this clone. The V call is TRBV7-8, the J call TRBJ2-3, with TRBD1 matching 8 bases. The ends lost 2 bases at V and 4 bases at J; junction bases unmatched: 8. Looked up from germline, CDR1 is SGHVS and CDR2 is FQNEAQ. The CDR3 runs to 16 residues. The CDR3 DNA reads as TGTGCCAGCAGCTTAAATAACAGGGGGGTACCAGATACGCAGTATTTT. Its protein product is CASSLNNRGVPDTQYF.

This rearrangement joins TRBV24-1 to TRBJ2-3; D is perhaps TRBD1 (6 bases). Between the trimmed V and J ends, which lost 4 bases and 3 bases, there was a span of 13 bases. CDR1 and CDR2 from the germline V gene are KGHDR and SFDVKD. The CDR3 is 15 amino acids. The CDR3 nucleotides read TGTGCCACCAGTGAAACAATCCAGGGGACAGATACGCAGTATTTT. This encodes CATSETIQGTDTQYF.